This TCR beta chain was captured by sequencing in a study of shared clonotypes between healthy human individuals. A note on this clone: Antigen specificity is unknown.

Deep-level settings were used for running the assay. Profiling relied on immunoSEQ multiplex PCR, and the TCRdb table lists in-frame clones only, not all of them. The sample records over a million clones, around 95% being singletons. This CDR3 is built from 17 residues. In germline, CDR1 is MDHEN, CDR2 SYDVKM. The J segment lost 0 bases and the V segment lost 6 bases, leaving 10 bases of the junction unmatched. In the CD4+ fraction, cells were divided into CD45RA+ naive and CD45RA-negative memory subsets. Findings of the study overall: Some naive CD4 clonotypes, 4% to 6%, turned up in common across several donors.

The rearrangement links TRBV28 to TRBJ1-5; 8 bases map to TRBD1. The sequence was obtained from a man aged 30 to 45 in good health. The sample comprised naive CD4+ T cells sorted from blood. Sample subset: CD45RA+ positively selected. CDR3 sequence: CASRQRDRRYSNQPQHF. Written as DNA, the CDR3 is TGTGCCAGCAGGCAACGGGACAGGAGGTATAGCAATCAGCCCCAGCATTTT.